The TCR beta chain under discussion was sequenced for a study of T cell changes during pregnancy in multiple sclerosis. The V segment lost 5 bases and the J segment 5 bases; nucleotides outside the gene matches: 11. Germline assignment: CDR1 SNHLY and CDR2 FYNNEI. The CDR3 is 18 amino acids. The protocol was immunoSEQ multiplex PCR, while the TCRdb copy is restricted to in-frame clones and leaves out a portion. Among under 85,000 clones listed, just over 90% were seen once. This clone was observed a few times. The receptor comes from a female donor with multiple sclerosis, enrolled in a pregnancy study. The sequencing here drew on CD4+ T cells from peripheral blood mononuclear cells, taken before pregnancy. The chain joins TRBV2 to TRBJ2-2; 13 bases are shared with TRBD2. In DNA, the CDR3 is TGTGCCAGCAGTACCGGGACTAGCGGGGCGAGAGGGACCGGGGAGCTGTTTTTT. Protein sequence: CASSTGTSGARGTGELFF.